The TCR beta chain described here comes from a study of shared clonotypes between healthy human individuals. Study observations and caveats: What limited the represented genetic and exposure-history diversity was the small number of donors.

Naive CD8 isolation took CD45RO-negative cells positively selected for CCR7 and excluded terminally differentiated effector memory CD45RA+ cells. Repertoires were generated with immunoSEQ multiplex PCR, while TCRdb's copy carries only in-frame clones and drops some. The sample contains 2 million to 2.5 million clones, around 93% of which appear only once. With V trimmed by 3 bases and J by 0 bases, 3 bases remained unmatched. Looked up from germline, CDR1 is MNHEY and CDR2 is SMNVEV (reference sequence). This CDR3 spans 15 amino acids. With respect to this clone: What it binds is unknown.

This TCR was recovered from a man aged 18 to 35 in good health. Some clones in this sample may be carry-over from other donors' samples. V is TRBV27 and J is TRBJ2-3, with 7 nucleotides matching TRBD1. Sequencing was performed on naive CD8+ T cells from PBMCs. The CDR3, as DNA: TGTGCCAGCAGTTTTACAGGGGTGAGCACAGATACGCAGTATTTT. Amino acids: CASSFTGVSTDTQYF.